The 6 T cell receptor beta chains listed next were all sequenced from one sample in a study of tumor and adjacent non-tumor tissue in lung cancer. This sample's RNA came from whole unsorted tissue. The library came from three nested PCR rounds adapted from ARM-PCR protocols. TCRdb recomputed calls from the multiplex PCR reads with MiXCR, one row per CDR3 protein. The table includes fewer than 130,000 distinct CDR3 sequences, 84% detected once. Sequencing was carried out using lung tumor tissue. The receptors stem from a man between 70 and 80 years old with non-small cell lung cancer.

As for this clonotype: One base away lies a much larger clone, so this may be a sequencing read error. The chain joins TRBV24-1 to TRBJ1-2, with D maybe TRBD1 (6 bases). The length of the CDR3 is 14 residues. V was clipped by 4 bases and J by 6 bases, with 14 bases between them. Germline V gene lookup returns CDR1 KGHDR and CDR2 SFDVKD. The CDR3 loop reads CATSESVQGHGYTF. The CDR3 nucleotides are TGTGCCACCAGTGAATCCGTACAGGGCCATGGCTACACCTTC.

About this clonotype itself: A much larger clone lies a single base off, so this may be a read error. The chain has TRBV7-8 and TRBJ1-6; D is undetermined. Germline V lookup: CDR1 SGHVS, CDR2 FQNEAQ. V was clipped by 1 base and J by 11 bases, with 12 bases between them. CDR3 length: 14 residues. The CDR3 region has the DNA TGTGCCAGCAGCTTAGATTCTAGAGAACCACCCCTCCACTTT. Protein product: CASSLDSREPPLHF.

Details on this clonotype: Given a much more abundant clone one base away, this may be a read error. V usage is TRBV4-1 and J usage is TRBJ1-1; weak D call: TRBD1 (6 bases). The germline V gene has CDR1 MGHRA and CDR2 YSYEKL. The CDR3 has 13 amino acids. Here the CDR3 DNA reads TGCGCCAGCAACCATGGGGGGCAAACTGAAGCTCTCTTT. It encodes CASNHGGQTEALF.

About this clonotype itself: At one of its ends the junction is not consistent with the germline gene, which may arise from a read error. The CDR3 here is CASSKAGSYGYIF. For the CDR3, the DNA is TGTGCCAGCAGCAAGGCAGGCAGCTATGGCTACATCTTC. The chain links TRBV9 to TRBJ1-2; the D is unclear. The CDR3 has 13 amino acids. In germline, CDR1 is SGDLS, CDR2 YYNGEE.

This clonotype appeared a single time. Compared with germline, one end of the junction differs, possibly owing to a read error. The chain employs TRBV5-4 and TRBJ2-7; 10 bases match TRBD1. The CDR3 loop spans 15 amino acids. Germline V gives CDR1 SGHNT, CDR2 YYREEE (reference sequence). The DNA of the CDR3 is TGTGTCAGCAGCAAGCGTTGGGACAGGGGAGGCGAGCAGTACTTC. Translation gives CVSSKRWDRGGEQYF.

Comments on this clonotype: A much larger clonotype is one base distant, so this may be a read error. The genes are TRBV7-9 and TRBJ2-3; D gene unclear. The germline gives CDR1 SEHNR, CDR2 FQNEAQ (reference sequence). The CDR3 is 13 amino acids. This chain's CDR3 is CASSTPGRDRQYF. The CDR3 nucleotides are TGTGCCAGCAGCACTCCTGGGCGAGATAGGCAGTATTTT.